A single sample gave rise to the 3 T cell receptor beta chains below, sequenced in a study of blood T cell repertoires in COVID-19. Profiled with immunoSEQ multiplex PCR; TCRdb holds only in-frame clones, not every one. This sample yields some 300,000 clones, of which around 89% are seen a single time; 2% belongs to the top ten. The specimen was PBMCs or T cells enriched from blood (not recorded which). These receptors originate from a woman aged 60-70 years in a cohort exposed to, infected with or recovered from COVID-19 (not recorded which).

The chain joins TRBV11-2 to TRBJ2-5; maybe TRBD2 (6 bases). The CDR3 contains 14 residues. CDR1 is SGHAT, CDR2 FQNNGV, per germline. Trimming removed 10 bases from V and 1 base from J, with 16 bases in between. CDR3 amino acids: CATDLGGTQETQYF. The CDR3 DNA reads as TGTGCCACCGACCTGGGAGGCACCCAAGAGACCCAGTACTTC. Looking up the rest from reference TRBV11-2 and TRBJ2-5 gives the full variable domain: EAGVAQSPRYKIIEKRQSVAFWCNPISGHATLYWYQQILGQGPKLLIQFQNNGVVDDSQLPKDRFSAERLKGVDSTLKIQPAKLEDSAVYLCATDLGGTQETQYFGPGTRLLVL.

This clone showed up just once. V and J are TRBV5-6 and TRBJ1-5; no clear D. Trimming stripped 0 bases from V and 1 base from J, with 14 bases between. The length of the CDR3 is 17 residues. Germline V CDR1 and CDR2: SGHDT, YYEEEE. The CDR3 DNA sequence: TGTGCCAGCAGCTTGGGAAAAGGAGCTTTAAGCAATCAGCCCCAGCATTTT. It specifies CASSLGKGALSNQPQHF.

The CDR3 region has the DNA TGTGCCAGCAGCTTTAGACAGTCCGCCGGGGAGCTGTTTTTT. Residues: CASSFRQSAGELFF. The genes are TRBV9 and TRBJ2-2; a weak D match, TRBD1 (5 bases). Germline V gene lookup returns CDR1 SGDLS and CDR2 YYNGEE. Between the trimmed V and J ends, which lost 4 bases and 6 bases, there was a span of 13 bases. The CDR3 consists of 14 residues.